A single sample is the source of the 23 T cell receptor beta chains below, sequenced in a study of yellow fever vaccine responses in identical twins. TCRdb ran MiXCR on the RT-PCR reads and lists one entry per CDR3 protein. The sample has 2,500 or so distinct CDR3 sequences, approximately 82% seen once. The source material was T cells from blood (PBMCs), unsorted or a sorted subset (not recorded which), sampled before or after yellow fever vaccination (not recorded which). The receptor source for this set is a young woman who received the yellow fever vaccine.

The rearrangement uses TRBV18 and TRBJ2-5, with unresolved D. The germline V and J ends were trimmed by 2 bases and 2 bases, with 15 bases remaining between them. The germline CDR1 and CDR2 sequences are KGHSH and LQKENI. This CDR3 region has 16 residues. The CDR3 is CASSPTDQALQETQYF. The CDR3 coding sequence is TGTGCCAGCTCACCAACGGACCAAGCCCTACAAGAGACCCAGTACTTC.

The chain couples TRBV28 to TRBJ2-1, with 7 bases that match TRBD2. V was clipped by 5 bases and J by 6 bases; unmatched bases: 7. Germline lookup yields CDR1 MDHEN and CDR2 SYDVKM. This CDR3 has 14 amino acids. CDR3 protein: CASSPPTSINEQFF. CDR3 in DNA: TGTGCCAGCAGTCCCCCGACTAGCATCAATGAGCAGTTCTTC.

The chain has TRBV10-3 and TRBJ1-6; TRBD1 aligns across 8 bases. The germline V gene has CDR1 ENHRY and CDR2 SYGVKD. The CDR3 covers 12 residues. Trimming took 10 bases from V and 6 from J; bases not matched to a gene: 2. CDR3 nucleotide sequence: TGTGCCAACGACAGGGGTAATTCACCCCTCCACTTT. It encodes CANDRGNSPLHF.

The table lists this clonotype with a count of one. The chain combines TRBV29-1 with TRBJ2-7, with D possibly being TRBD2 (5 bases). V lost 4 bases, J lost 9 bases, and 16 bases lay in between. Germline CDR1 reads SQVTM; CDR2 reads ANQGSEA. The CDR3 runs 12 residues. The CDR3 sequence is CSVGGSDYLQYF. Here the CDR3 DNA reads TGCAGCGTTGGCGGTTCAGACTACTTGCAGTACTTC.

V gene TRBV5-4 combines with J gene TRBJ2-3; 12 nucleotides align to TRBD1. The CDR3 covers 18 residues. Per germline, CDR1 SGHNT and CDR2 YYREEE (reference sequence). V lost 0 bases and J lost 2; bases outside the gene matches: 7. CDR3 residues: CASSLGGQGAWITDTQYF. CDR3 in DNA: TGTGCCAGCAGCTTGGGGGGACAGGGGGCTTGGATCACAGATACGCAGTATTTT.

The genes are TRBV10-3 and TRBJ1-2; 7 bases align to TRBD1. CDR1 ENHRY and CDR2 SYGVKD come from the germline V gene. The CDR3 covers 14 residues. V trimming: 7 bases; J trimming: 0 bases; junction bases outside the gene matches: 5. The CDR3 region has the DNA TGTGCCATCAAGACAGGGACCACTAACTATGGCTACACCTTC. Translated, it gives CAIKTGTTNYGYTF.

This clonotype has more than one count but fewer than ten. The genes are TRBV5-1 and TRBJ2-1; 10 bases align to TRBD1. Germline V gene sequence: CDR1 SGHRS, CDR2 YFSETQ. Germline trimming cut 4 bases from V and 4 bases from J; bases unmatched to any gene: 2. This CDR3 contains 14 residues. The CDR3 reads CASSPGQGYNEQFF. CDR3 coding DNA: TGCGCCAGCAGCCCGGGACAGGGGTACAATGAGCAGTTCTTC.

V is TRBV21-1 and J is TRBJ2-2; TRBD2, as called in the table, went unchecked against the DNA. TRBV21-1 is assigned pseudogene status. The CDR3 extends over 17 amino acids. CDR3 sequence: CASSPRTSGRCTGELFF. The CDR3 DNA reads TGTGCCAGCAGCCCTCGGACTAGCGGGAGATGTACCGGGGAGCTGTTTTTT.

The chain couples TRBV6-1 to TRBJ2-7; 9 nucleotides align to TRBD2. This CDR3 is built from 15 residues. Germline loops: CDR1 MNHNS, CDR2 SASEGT. V was pared by 9 bases and J by 0 bases, with 9 bases of the junction left unmatched. DNA of the CDR3: TGTGCCAGTAGACTAGCGGAAACGACCTCCTACGAGCAGTACTTC. It encodes CASRLAETTSYEQYF.

The CDR3, as DNA: TGTGCCAGCTCACCACGGGTGACCCCCTCCATGAACACTGAAGCTTTCTTT. Amino acids: CASSPRVTPSMNTEAFF. This chain links TRBV18 with TRBJ1-1; D not resolved. V was trimmed by 1 base and J by 0 bases, leaving 15 bases between them. Germline loops: CDR1 KGHSH, CDR2 LQKENI. The CDR3 sequence is 17 residues long.

This clonotype came up once. The chain recombines TRBV10-3 with TRBJ1-5, with TRBD1 matching 8 bases. The CDR3 has 16 amino acids. CDR1 and CDR2 from the germline V gene are ENHRY and SYGVKD. The V gene end was trimmed by 3 bases and the J gene end by 4 bases; junction bases not matched to a gene: 8. The DNA for the CDR3 is TGTGCCATCAGTGATCGTTCCACAGGGGGAAATCAGCCCCAGCATTTT. This encodes CAISDRSTGGNQPQHF.

This CDR3 reads CASKGTSRELFF. The CDR3 DNA sequence: TGCGCCAGCAAGGGGACTTCCAGGGAGCTGTTTTTT. This chain connects TRBV10-1 to TRBJ2-2, with a weak D call TRBD2 (6 bases). The germline V and J ends were trimmed by 7 bases and 9 bases, with 12 bases remaining between them. The germline gives CDR1 WNHNN, CDR2 SYGVQD (reference sequence). The CDR3 sequence is 12 residues long.

The chain is built from TRBV12-3 or TRBV12-4 and TRBJ1-1; D gene unclear. V was pared by 8 bases and J by 1 base, with 11 bases between. The CDR3 length is 13 residues. DNA for the CDR3: TGTGCCAGCGCTACGGAACCGAACACTGAAGCTTTCTTT. Translating gives CASATEPNTEAFF.

In its sample, this clonotype was seen once. The chain links TRBV7-6 to TRBJ1-1; unclear D gene. Germline CDR1 is SGHVS and CDR2 is FNYEAQ. V lost 2 bases to trimming and J lost 4 bases, with 5 bases between them. The CDR3 consists of 12 residues. The CDR3 region is CASSLPGTEAFF. The CDR3 region has the DNA TGTGCCAGCAGCTTACCGGGCACTGAAGCTTTCTTT.

The chain recombines TRBV5-1 with TRBJ2-3; 14 bases are shared with TRBD2. The ends lost 4 bases at V and 1 base at J; junction bases unmatched: 2. The V gene's germline CDR1 is SGHRS and CDR2 YFSETQ. CDR3 length: 16 amino acids. CDR3 bases: TGCGCCAGCAGCGCGGGACTAGCGGGGGGCACAGATACGCAGTATTTT. This sequence encodes CASSAGLAGGTDTQYF.

This clonotype was found a few times. V gene TRBV7-7 combines with J gene TRBJ2-3; the D gene is possibly TRBD2 (5 bases). The germline V gene encodes CDR1 SSHAT and CDR2 FNYEAQ (reference sequence). The germline V and J ends were trimmed by 4 bases and 8 bases, with 13 bases remaining between them. The CDR3 totals 13 residues. The CDR3 reads CASSSDRGSTQYF. CDR3 nucleotide sequence: TGTGCCAGCAGCTCAGATCGGGGTAGTACGCAGTATTTT.

The genes are TRBV11-2 and TRBJ2-5; 9 nucleotides align to TRBD1. Germline V gene sequence: CDR1 SGHAT, CDR2 FQNNGV. V was clipped by 5 bases and J by 5 bases; unmatched bases: 6. This CDR3 is built from 14 residues. This CDR3 reads CASSKTGGWETQYF. Here the CDR3 DNA reads TGTGCCAGCAGCAAAACAGGGGGCTGGGAGACCCAGTACTTC.

This sequence joins TRBV7-9 and TRBJ1-5; tentative D call: TRBD1 (5 bases). The CDR3 runs 14 residues. Per the germline V gene, CDR1 is SEHNR and CDR2 is FQNEAQ (reference sequence). Trimming shortened V by 5 bases and J by 9 bases, and 17 bases separated the two germline ends. CDR3 DNA: TGTGCCAGCAGCGAAGCAGGGTTTGGTCGGCCCCAGCATTTT. Its translation is CASSEAGFGRPQHF.

CDR3 in amino acids: CASSPGLAGITDTQYF. Written as DNA, the CDR3 is TGTGCCAGCAGCCCGGGACTAGCGGGAATCACAGATACGCAGTATTTT. The J gene is TRBJ2-3, the V gene TRBV28; 13 nucleotides match TRBD2. The CDR3 length is 16 residues. Germline CDR1 and CDR2: MDHEN and SYDVKM. V lost 6 bases to trimming and J lost 2 bases; unmatched junction nucleotides: 5.

The genes are TRBV11-2 and TRBJ2-1; 7 bases are a match to TRBD2. CDR1 SGHAT and CDR2 FQNNGV come from the germline V gene. The CDR3 covers 17 residues. Losses at the gene ends were 0 bases for V and 4 bases for J; bases not matched to a gene: 9. Here the CDR3 reads CASSLERGSGPYNEQFF. The CDR3 DNA reads as TGTGCCAGCAGCTTAGAAAGGGGTAGCGGGCCTTACAATGAGCAGTTCTTC.

This sequence joins TRBV24-1 and TRBJ2-7; no clear D gene. With 8 bases removed from V and 5 bases from J, the gap between germline ends came to 9 bases. The CDR3 is made up of 11 amino acids. Germline V gene lookup returns CDR1 KGHDR and CDR2 SFDVKD. The CDR3 DNA sequence: TGTGCCACCATGAACCGGGACGAGCAGTACGTC. Protein: CATMNRDEQYV.

This clonotype appeared a few times. The V gene is TRBV24-1, the J gene TRBJ2-5; D unclear. Trimming removed 6 bases at V and 2 bases at J, with 15 bases between. Germline CDR1 and CDR2: KGHDR and SFDVKD. The CDR3 extends over 15 amino acids. The CDR3: CATSSVLTQQETQYF. The CDR3 DNA is TGTGCCACCAGTTCCGTACTAACCCAACAAGAGACCCAGTACTTC.

The V call is TRBV10-3, the J call TRBJ1-1; D perhaps matches TRBD1 (5 bases). Germline-derived CDR1 and CDR2 are ENHRY and SYGVKD. The CDR3 has 12 residues. Trimming stripped 6 bases from V and 5 bases from J, with 10 bases between. The CDR3: CAIRGGGTEAFF. The DNA of the CDR3 is TGTGCCATCAGGGGGGGAGGGACTGAAGCTTTCTTT.